This is a list of T cell receptor beta chains from one sample in a study of cytomegalovirus exposure and HLA in healthy donors. The table came from immunoSEQ multiplex PCR; TCRdb's copy has only in-frame clones and leaves some out. The table records under 200,000 clones, approximately 80% of them present only once. The specimen was PBMCs. These receptors were taken from a man aged 30-40 years in good health and CMV-seronegative. Each CDR3 is given with its conserved first and last residue. A D gene is named only where the DNA matches it firmly. Clone size is given for some rows only: seen once, a few or many times, or a class if the clone is expanded.

>TRBD1|.|TRBV25-1|TRBJ2-2
TGTGCCAGCAGTGAATATGACAGGGGGCCCGGGGAGCTGTTTTTT
CASSEYDRGPGELFF
>TRBD1|.|TRBV7-2|TRBJ1-1
TGTGCCAGCAGACCAGGGGGCACTGAAGCTTTCTTT
CASRPGGTEAFF
>TRBD1|.|TRBV18|TRBJ1-2
TGTGCCAGCTCACCGGGACAGGGAAAAGACTATGGCTACACCTTC
CASSPGQGKDYGYTF
>.|.|TRBV19|TRBJ1-3
TGTGCCAGTAGTACGGACAGCCTCTACTCTGGAAACACCATATATTTT
CASSTDSLYSGNTIYF
>.|.|TRBV7-9|TRBJ2-4
TGTGCCAGCAGCTTAGGTAGCGGAGCCAAAAACATTCAGTACTTC
CASSLGSGAKNIQYF
>.|.|TRBV4-3|TRBJ2-7
TGCGCCAGCAGCCACAAGAGAGGGGAGCAGTACTTC
CASSHKRGEQYF
>TRBD1|.|TRBV30|TRBJ2-7
TGTGCCTGGAGTCAGGGGGCGCCCTCTTTGGTGCAGTACTTC
CAWSQGAPSLVQYF
>.|.|TRBV5-8|TRBJ1-2
TGTGCCAGCAGCGGACAGACTAACTATGGCTACACCTTC
CASSGQTNYGYTF
>TRBD1|few|TRBV10-3|TRBJ2-1
TGTGCCATCAGTGGGACACCGGACAGGGTCCCTGAGCAGTTCTTC
CAISGTPDRVPEQFF
>TRBD1|.|TRBV7-9|TRBJ1-4
TGTGCCAGCAGCTTAGGACAGGGGGCTTTTGAAAAACTGTTTTTT
CASSLGQGAFEKLFF